This T cell receptor beta chain appears in the sequencing data of a study of blood T cells in healthy people across ages. Together with a sample-barcoded 5' primer, a J-beta primer mix was included in a second PCR lasting about 7 to 11 cycles. Each of the cDNA molecules was tagged by a template-switch adaptor with 12 random nucleotides. Samples each returned at least 2.5 million CDR3-containing paired-end reads. MiXCR was run by TCRdb on the 5' RACE reads, yielding one entry per CDR3 protein. The repertoire holds 650,000 to 800,000 distinct CDR3 sequences, with roughly 44% as singletons. V was shortened by 2 bases and J by 3 bases, with 7 bases between the two germline ends. The germline gives CDR1 MNHEY, CDR2 SVGAGI. This CDR3 comprises 13 residues. Approximately 10 milliliters was the volume of peripheral blood drawn from each donor.

Sequencing was performed on blood. The J gene is TRBJ1-2, the V gene TRBV6-5, with a weak D call TRBD1 (5 bases). This TCR was recovered from a man in his sixties in good health. This chain's CDR3 is CASSYDSDYGYTF. The CDR3 DNA reads TGTGCCAGCAGTTACGACAGTGACTATGGCTACACCTTC.